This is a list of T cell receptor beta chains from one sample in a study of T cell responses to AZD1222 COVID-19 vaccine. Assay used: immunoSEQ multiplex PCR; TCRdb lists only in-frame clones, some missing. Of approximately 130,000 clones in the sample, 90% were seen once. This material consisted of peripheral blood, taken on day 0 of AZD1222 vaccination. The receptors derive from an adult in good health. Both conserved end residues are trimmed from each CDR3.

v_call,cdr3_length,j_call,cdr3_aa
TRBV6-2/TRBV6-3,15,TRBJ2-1,ASSYYGRAQLGNEQF
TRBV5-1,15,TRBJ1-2,ASSLALLGQGTYGYT
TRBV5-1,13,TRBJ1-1,ASSYSQGSYTEAF
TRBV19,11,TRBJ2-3,ASSGPPGDTQY
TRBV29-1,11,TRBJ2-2,SVRLGRTGELF
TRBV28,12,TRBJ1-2,ASRTAGFSYGYT
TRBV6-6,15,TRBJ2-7,ASSPWGGGRTSYEQY
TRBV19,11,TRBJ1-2,ASSETGAYGYT
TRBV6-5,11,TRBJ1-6,ASREDTGSPLH
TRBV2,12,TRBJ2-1,ASAGTRGYNEQF
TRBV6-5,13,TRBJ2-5,ASSPWRGIQETQY
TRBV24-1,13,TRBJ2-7,ATSDSWWGGYEQY
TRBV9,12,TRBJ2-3,ASSVRQAGDTQY
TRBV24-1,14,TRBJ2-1,ATSDRLAGRDNEQF
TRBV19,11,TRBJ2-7,ASSIARSYEQY
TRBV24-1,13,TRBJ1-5,ATSDGGTGNQPQH
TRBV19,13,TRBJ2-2,ASSIYGTNTGELF
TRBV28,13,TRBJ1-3,ASSWTGSSGNTIY
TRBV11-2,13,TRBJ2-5,ASSNSQGEKQTQY
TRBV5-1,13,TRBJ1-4,ASRKGPATNEKLF
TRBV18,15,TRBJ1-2,ASSPPNILLANYGYT
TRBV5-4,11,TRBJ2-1,ASSLGGYDEQF
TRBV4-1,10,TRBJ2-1,ASSQAPNEQF
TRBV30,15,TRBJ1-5,AWSPFPRDRDDQPQH
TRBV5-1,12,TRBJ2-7,ASSGLAGAYEQY
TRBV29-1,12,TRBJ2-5,SVGTSGTRETQY
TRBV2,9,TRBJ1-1,AGQGGGEAF